This TCR beta chain was recorded in a study of T cells in localized non-small cell lung cancer. General observations from the study: Increased T cell density in blood showed an association with longer overall survival.

Comments on this clone: As yet, its antigen is unknown.

V was pared by 0 bases and J by 8 bases, with 12 bases between. Germline values: CDR1 SGDLS, CDR2 YYNGEE. There are 14 residues in the CDR3. TCRdb keeps only in-frame clones here, not all; method: immunoSEQ multiplex PCR. The table lists approximately 900 clones, 15% to 25% of them singletons. Here the sequenced sample was normal lung tissue next to the tumor, taken before any cancer treatment. This TCR was recovered from a man aged 40-75 years with stage III lung adenocarcinoma. The genes are TRBV9 and TRBJ2-1; D is possibly TRBD1 or TRBD2 (5 bases each). The DNA for the CDR3 is TGTGCCAGCAGCGTAGGGGGACCTGGGGATGAGCAGTTCTTC. This codes for CASSVGGPGDEQFF.